These 20 T cell receptor beta chains came from one sample sequenced in a study of cytomegalovirus exposure and HLA in healthy donors. The PCR contained 60 Vbeta and 13 Jbeta primers. Data came from immunoSEQ multiplex PCR; TCRdb stores just in-frame clones and leaves some out. The specimen's table records approximately 47,000 clones. The sequenced sample was PBMCs. These receptors came from a male donor in good health and CMV-seronegative.

The J gene is TRBJ2-1, the V gene TRBV4-1; 11 bases agree with TRBD2. Germline CDR1 MGHRA, CDR2 YSYEKL. The CDR3 sequence is 17 residues long. The V segment lost 0 bases and the J segment 3 bases; nucleotides outside the gene matches: 4. The CDR3 loop reads CASSQDPSGGFYNEQFF. CDR3 nucleotides: TGCGCCAGCAGCCAAGATCCTAGCGGGGGGTTCTACAATGAGCAGTTCTTC.

This chain links TRBV30 with TRBJ2-2, with TRBD2 matching over 11 bases. The CDR3 spans 13 residues. V shed 7 bases and J 6 bases; nucleotides not matched to a gene: 4. CDR1 is GTSNPN, CDR2 SVGIG, per germline (reference sequence). The CDR3 loop reads CALSSGGPGELFF. CDR3 coding DNA: TGTGCCTTGTCTAGCGGGGGGCCCGGGGAGCTGTTTTTT.

The CDR3 region has the DNA TGCGCCAGCAGCCAAGATCCAGGCCCCTATGGCTACACCTTC. Its protein is CASSQDPGPYGYTF. J is TRBJ1-2 and V is TRBV4-1; D is unclear. Looked up from germline, CDR1 is MGHRA and CDR2 is YSYEKL. V was shortened by 0 bases and J by 4 bases, with 9 bases between the two germline ends. The CDR3 length is 14 residues.

The chain has TRBV27 and TRBJ1-1; D uncertain. Germline V CDR1 and CDR2: MNHEY, SMNVEV (reference sequence). The CDR3 is 15 amino acids. Trimming shortened V by 6 bases and J by 0 bases, and 14 bases separated the two germline ends. CDR3 DNA sequence: TGTGCCAGCAGCCCCATAATCGGAGTGAACACTGAAGCTTTCTTT. Translating it yields CASSPIIGVNTEAFF.

The genes are TRBV6-4 and TRBJ1-2; a possible D gene is TRBD1 (6 bases). Germline V gene sequence: CDR1 MRHNA, CDR2 SNTAGT. The CDR3 loop spans 14 amino acids. Trimming pared 0 bases from V and 5 bases from J, leaving 10 bases between. CDR3 DNA: TGTGCCAGCAGTGACTCGACAGGCGTGTATGGCTACACCTTC. Residues: CASSDSTGVYGYTF.

The V gene is TRBV27, the J gene TRBJ2-1; D might be TRBD1 (5 bases). Germline CDR1 reads MNHEY; CDR2 reads SMNVEV (reference sequence). V lost 3 bases, J lost 0 bases, and 12 bases lay in between. CDR3 length: 16 residues. The CDR3 loop is CASSFSGPTSYNEQFF. DNA for the CDR3: TGTGCCAGCAGTTTCTCAGGGCCAACCTCCTACAATGAGCAGTTCTTC.

The chain combines TRBV6-5 with TRBJ1-2, with 7 bases that match TRBD1. This CDR3 has 12 residues. The junction had 3 bases not matched to a gene; V was cut back by 6 bases and J by 5 bases. The germline CDR1 and CDR2 sequences are MNHEY and SVGAGI. CDR3: CASREQGYGYTF. In nucleotides, the CDR3 is TGTGCCAGCAGGGAACAGGGGTATGGCTACACCTTC.

The chain carries TRBV27 and TRBJ2-7, with D hard to call. V shed 3 bases and J shed 0 bases, with 3 bases lying between them. The CDR3 consists of 12 residues. Per germline, CDR1 MNHEY and CDR2 SMNVEV (reference sequence). The CDR3 spells CASSFLSYEQYF. The CDR3 DNA reads TGTGCCAGCAGTTTTCTCTCCTACGAGCAGTACTTC.

This chain links TRBV7-8 with TRBJ1-5; D gene ambiguous. The length of the CDR3 is 13 residues. Germline V lookup: CDR1 SGHVS, CDR2 FQNEAQ. The V end lost 5 bases, the J end lost 1 base, and 6 bases lay between the germline ends. CDR3 loop: CASSPLSNQPQHF. The CDR3 DNA follows: TGTGCCAGCAGCCCCCTGAGCAATCAGCCCCAGCATTTT.

The CDR3 is CAWSALLGAQPQHF. CDR3 nucleotides: TGTGCCTGGAGTGCCCTCCTCGGAGCTCAGCCCCAGCATTTT. This chain connects TRBV30 to TRBJ1-5; D gene unclear. Germline V gene data show CDR1 as GTSNPN and CDR2 as SVGIG (reference sequence). With 1 base removed from V and 6 bases from J, the gap between germline ends came to 13 bases. The CDR3 sequence is 14 residues long.

This chain uses TRBV27 with TRBJ1-2; TRBD1 is a possible D gene (5 bases). Germline CDR1 is MNHEY and CDR2 is SMNVEV (reference sequence). The CDR3 contains 13 residues. V lost 3 bases and J 2 bases, leaving 7 bases between the germline ends. CDR3 DNA: TGTGCCAGCAGTTTGGGGCTCAACTATGGCTACACCTTC. It yields the protein CASSLGLNYGYTF.

The chain employs TRBV7-9 and TRBJ2-2, with a tentative D call TRBD2 (7 bases). The ends were cut back, 8 bases at V and 4 bases at J, with 26 bases in the middle. Per the germline V gene, CDR1 is SEHNR and CDR2 is FQNEAQ (reference sequence). The length of the CDR3 is 18 residues. This chain's CDR3 is CASRNSQGGTTSTGELFF. CDR3 nucleotide sequence: TGTGCCAGCCGAAACTCACAGGGAGGGACCACGTCCACCGGGGAGCTGTTTTTT.

The rearrangement joins TRBV4-1 to TRBJ1-3, with D hard to call. CDR1 is MGHRA, CDR2 YSYEKL, per germline. The length of the CDR3 is 16 residues. Trimming cost V 1 base and J 0 bases, with 10 bases left between them. CDR3 sequence: CASSQAAGLSGNTIYF. In DNA, the CDR3 is TGCGCCAGCAGCCAAGCCGCAGGCCTCTCTGGAAACACCATATATTTT.

This sequence joins TRBV27 and TRBJ1-1; 7 nucleotides agree with TRBD1. V lost 5 bases to trimming and J lost 5 bases; unmatched junction nucleotides: 8. The CDR3 runs 14 residues. CDR1 is MNHEY and CDR2 is SMNVEV in the germline V gene (reference sequence). The CDR3 spells CASSVNRGGTEAFF. The CDR3 nucleotides read TGTGCCAGCAGTGTCAACAGGGGAGGTACTGAAGCTTTCTTT.

This chain joins TRBV6-4 and TRBJ2-1; 9 bases fit TRBD2. This CDR3 has 15 amino acids. Germline V CDR1 and CDR2: MRHNA, SNTAGT. Germline trimming cut 5 bases from V and 0 bases from J; bases unmatched to any gene: 2. The CDR3 region is CASSLAGSSYNEQFF. CDR3 bases: TGTGCCAGCAGTCTAGCGGGGAGCTCCTACAATGAGCAGTTCTTC.

The chain links TRBV25-1 to TRBJ2-2; possible D gene TRBD2, 7 bases. Germline assignment: CDR1 MGHDK and CDR2 SYGVNS. This CDR3 has 15 amino acids. The V and J ends lost 8 bases and 5 bases respectively, with 18 bases between them. CDR3 amino acids: CASSSAGAGTGELFF. The CDR3, as DNA: TGTGCCAGCTCCTCGGCGGGGGCCGGGACCGGGGAGCTGTTTTTT.

As for this clone: Other DNA sequences of this sample code for an identical CDR3. V usage is TRBV19 and J usage is TRBJ1-2; 7 bases are a match to TRBD1. This CDR3 region has 16 residues. V trimming: 4 bases; J trimming: 4 bases; junction bases outside the gene matches: 12. Germline V lookup: CDR1 LNHDA, CDR2 SQIVND (reference sequence). CDR3 in amino acids: CASSSGTAKRFYGYTF. CDR3 DNA sequence: TGTGCCAGTAGTAGCGGGACAGCGAAACGGTTCTATGGCTACACCTTC.

This chain links TRBV6-1 with TRBJ2-7, with TRBD2 identical over 8 bases. Germline V CDR1 and CDR2: MNHNS, SASEGT. CDR3 size: 15 residues. Germline trimming cut 2 bases from V and 4 bases from J; bases unmatched to any gene: 7. The CDR3 DNA is TGTGCCAGCAGTGAAAGGGCGGGGGGCCCGTACGAGCAGTACTTC. Protein product: CASSERAGGPYEQYF.

This chain links TRBV5-6 with TRBJ1-2; unclear D gene. CDR3 length equals 17 residues. The ends were cut back, 0 bases at V and 0 bases at J, with 15 bases in the middle. Germline lookup yields CDR1 SGHDT and CDR2 YYEEEE. The CDR3 DNA follows: TGTGCCAGCAGCTTGGTTGGAGGGCGGGTTACTAACTATGGCTACACCTTC. It specifies CASSLVGGRVTNYGYTF. The entire variable domain, with the rest obtained from reference TRBV5-6 and TRBJ1-2, is as follows: DAGVTQSPTHLIKTRGQQVTLRCSPKSGHDTVSWYQQALGQGPQFIFQYYEEEERQRGNFPDRFSGHQFPNYSSELNVNALLLGDSALYLCASSLVGGRVTNYGYTFGSGTRLTVV.

The chain is built from TRBV5-6 and TRBJ1-4, with D possibly matching TRBD1 (5 bases). Germline CDR1 SGHDT, CDR2 YYEEEE. The germline V and J ends were trimmed by 4 bases and 0 bases, with 16 bases remaining between them. The length of the CDR3 is 17 residues. The CDR3 reads CASSRGRGRATNEKLFF. The CDR3 coding sequence is TGTGCCAGCAGCCGTGGTAGGGGTCGAGCAACTAATGAAAAACTGTTTTTT.